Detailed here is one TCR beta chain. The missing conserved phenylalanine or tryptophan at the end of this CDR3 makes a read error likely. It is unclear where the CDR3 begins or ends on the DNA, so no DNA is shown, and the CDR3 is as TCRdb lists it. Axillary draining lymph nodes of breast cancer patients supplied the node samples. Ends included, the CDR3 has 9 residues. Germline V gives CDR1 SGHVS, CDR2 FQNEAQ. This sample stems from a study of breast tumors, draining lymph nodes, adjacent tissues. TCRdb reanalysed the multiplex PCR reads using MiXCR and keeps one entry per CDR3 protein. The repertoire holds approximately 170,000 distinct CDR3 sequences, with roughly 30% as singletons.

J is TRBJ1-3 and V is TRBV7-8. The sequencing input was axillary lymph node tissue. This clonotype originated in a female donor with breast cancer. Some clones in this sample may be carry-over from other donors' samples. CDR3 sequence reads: CASSLGAGG.